The 10 T cell receptor beta chains below come from one sample, sequenced in a study of response to subunit inactivated influenza vaccine. TCRdb re-called the RT-PCR reads through MiXCR, storing one row per CDR3 protein. Here the sample spans approximately 680,000 distinct CDR3 sequences, around 16% being singletons. The input for sequencing was PBMCs from blood, taken roughly 13 days after vaccination. The origin of the receptors is a man between 50 and 59 years old who received an inactivated influenza vaccine.

This clonotype was counted between two and nine times. The J gene is TRBJ2-7, the V gene TRBV12-3 or TRBV12-4; D gene uncertain. There are 12 residues in the CDR3. The V and J ends lost 5 bases and 0 bases respectively, with 5 bases between them. The CDR3 nucleotides read TGTGCCAGCAGTGCTAACTCCTACGAGCAGTACTTC. This codes for CASSANSYEQYF.

This clonotype showed up just a few times. The rearrangement links TRBV20-1 to TRBJ1-1; D is undetermined. V shed 3 bases and J shed 0 bases, with 11 bases lying between them. Germline CDR1 DFQATT, CDR2 SNEGSKA (reference sequence). CDR3 size: 14 residues. CDR3 protein: CSASVASLNTEAFF. The CDR3 nucleotides are TGCAGTGCTAGTGTGGCATCGCTGAACACTGAAGCTTTCTTT.

The gene calls are TRBV11-2 and TRBJ2-3, with 8 positions matching TRBD1. Germline V lookup: CDR1 SGHAT, CDR2 FQNNGV. The J segment lost 9 bases and the V segment lost 4 bases, leaving 15 bases of the junction unmatched. The CDR3 contains 16 residues. The CDR3 bases are TGTGCCAGCAGCTCGCAACCCCGGGACAGGTACGACACGCAGTATTTT. Translated: CASSSQPRDRYDTQYF.

The chain couples TRBV20-1 to TRBJ2-1; 14 bases map to TRBD2. This CDR3 has 14 residues. V shed 6 bases and J 8 bases; nucleotides not matched to a gene: 6. From germline, CDR1 is DFQATT and CDR2 SNEGSKA (reference sequence). CDR3 sequence: CSAGTSGSGDEQFF. The CDR3 DNA reads as TGCAGTGCGGGGACTAGCGGGAGTGGAGATGAGCAGTTCTTC.

V and J are TRBV5-1 and TRBJ2-4; D is perhaps TRBD1 (6 bases). CDR1 SGHRS and CDR2 YFSETQ come from the germline V gene. The CDR3 loop spans 13 amino acids. V was trimmed by 0 bases and J by 11 bases, leaving 12 bases between them. DNA for the CDR3: TGCGCCAGCAGCTTGGAAGACCGGACAGTTCAGTACTTC. The encoded protein is CASSLEDRTVQYF.

Only a few counts were recorded for this clonotype. This chain links TRBV12-3 or TRBV12-4 with TRBJ1-2, with 10 bases matching TRBD1. The CDR3 length is 13 residues. V shed 8 bases, J shed 6 bases, and the junction held 6 bases outside the gene matches. Here the CDR3 DNA reads TGTGCCAGCCGGGACAGGGGATTCGATGGCTACACCTTC. Its translation: CASRDRGFDGYTF.

In its sample, this clonotype was seen a few times. The chain joins TRBV12-3 or TRBV12-4 to TRBJ1-4; no definite D call. The CDR3 contains 16 residues. V was pared by 5 bases and J by 4 bases, with 17 bases between. CDR3: CASSILRPSDNEKLFF. The DNA of the CDR3 is TGTGCCAGCAGTATTCTGCGCCCCTCCGATAATGAAAAACTGTTTTTT.

This clonotype was detected a few times. The rearrangement joins TRBV10-3 to TRBJ2-7; D unclear. V was pared by 6 bases and J by 0 bases, with 12 bases between. The CDR3 runs 14 residues. CDR1 ENHRY and CDR2 SYGVKD come from the germline V gene. This CDR3 reads CAIRARIDSYEQYF. The CDR3 DNA reads as TGTGCCATCAGGGCACGGATCGACTCCTACGAGCAGTACTTC.

V and J are TRBV6-5 and TRBJ2-1, with no clear D. The ends were cut back, 0 bases at V and 0 bases at J, with 9 bases in the middle. The CDR3 has 16 residues. Germline V gene lookup returns CDR1 MNHEY and CDR2 SVGAGI. As DNA, the CDR3 is TGTGCCAGCAGTTACTCTGGTGCTAGCTCCTACAATGAGCAGTTCTTC. Protein sequence: CASSYSGASSYNEQFF.

J is TRBJ2-1 and V is TRBV12-3 or TRBV12-4; 7 positions agree with TRBD2. The J segment lost 10 bases and the V segment lost 3 bases, leaving 9 bases of the junction unmatched. The CDR3 loop spans 14 amino acids. The CDR3 sequence is CASSFAGVEGEQFF. The CDR3 DNA follows: TGTGCCAGCAGTTTCGCGGGGGTGGAAGGAGAGCAGTTCTTC.